This entry lists 14 T cell receptor beta chains sequenced from one sample in a study of T cell clones after liver transplantation. This table comes from immunoSEQ multiplex PCR, and its TCRdb copy is limited to in-frame clones, with some not included. Of approximately 70,000 clones in the sample, 84% were seen once. The sequenced sample was CD4+ T cells from blood, obtained 48 to 50 months after liver transplant. These receptors were collected from a human patient who received a liver transplant. Some T cells may be the graft donor's.

The rearrangement uses TRBV7-2 and TRBJ1-5; no definite D call. CDR1 SGHTA and CDR2 FQGNSA come from the germline V gene. This CDR3 has 15 residues. The V end was cut by 1 base, the J end by 2 bases, with 9 bases between. The CDR3 bases are TGTGCCAGCAGCTTAGAACGGGTTGGCAATCAGCCCCAGCATTTT. Encoded protein: CASSLERVGNQPQHF.

This rearrangement joins TRBV19 to TRBJ2-6; TRBD1 matches at 7 bases. Unmatched junction bases numbered 3, after V lost 3 bases and J lost 4 bases. Germline-derived CDR1 and CDR2 are LNHDA and SQIVND (reference sequence). The CDR3 is 15 residues long. CDR3 sequence: CASSIPGQGANVLTF. The DNA of the CDR3 is TGTGCCAGTAGTATCCCGGGACAGGGGGCCAACGTCCTGACTTTC.

V is TRBV7-2 and J is TRBJ1-6; no definite D call. Trimming stripped 5 bases from V and 7 bases from J, with 6 bases between. Germline V gene sequence: CDR1 SGHTA, CDR2 FQGNSA. CDR3 size: 12 residues. In DNA form, the CDR3 reads TGTGCCAGCAGCGGGCTAAATTCACCCCTCCACTTT. Translation gives CASSGLNSPLHF.

This clone appeared a single time. This rearrangement joins TRBV23-1 to TRBJ1-2; D is unresolved. TRBV23-1 carries the ORF label, with uncertain function. This CDR3 region has 16 residues. V lost 0 bases to trimming and J lost 5 bases, with 16 bases between them. CDR3 protein: CASSQSKKSFRYGYTF. CDR3 DNA: TGCGCCAGCAGTCAATCGAAAAAATCCTTTCGTTATGGCTACACCTTC.

The table lists this clone with a few counts. The chain combines TRBV7-9 with TRBJ1-3, with 8 bases lining up with TRBD1. J gave up 0 bases and V 2 bases, and 3 bases lay outside the gene matches. The CDR3 runs to 16 residues. The germline gives CDR1 SEHNR, CDR2 FQNEAQ (reference sequence). CDR3 DNA sequence: TGTGCCAGCAGCTTAACAGGGGGTGGCTCTGGAAACACCATATATTTT. Amino acid sequence: CASSLTGGGSGNTIYF.

The gene calls are TRBV25-1 and TRBJ2-7; 9 bases are a match to TRBD2. Germline lookup yields CDR1 MGHDK and CDR2 SYGVNS. J was trimmed by 0 bases and V by 5 bases; bases with no gene match: 5. This CDR3 is 15 amino acids long. The CDR3 is CASSLSGGSSYEQYF. The CDR3 bases are TGTGCCAGCAGTTTGAGCGGGGGGAGCTCCTACGAGCAGTACTTC.

This clone came up a few times. The V and J genes are TRBV7-9 and TRBJ2-6, with TRBD1 matching over 8 bases. The CDR3 loop spans 18 amino acids. J was trimmed by 1 base and V by 3 bases; bases with no gene match: 8. Per germline, CDR1 SEHNR and CDR2 FQNEAQ (reference sequence). DNA of the CDR3: TGTGCCAGCAGCTTCTTTTTCCAGGGGGCGTCTGGGGCCAACGTCCTGACTTTC. Encoded protein: CASSFFFQGASGANVLTF.

This clone was seen a handful of times. The rearrangement links TRBV7-3 to TRBJ2-1; D tentatively fits TRBD1 or TRBD2 (5 bases each). Germline lookup yields CDR1 SGHTA and CDR2 FQGTGA. The V gene lost 2 bases and the J gene lost 5 bases, with 10 bases spanning the gap. This CDR3 region has 14 residues. CDR3 region: CASSLSGTNNEQFF. CDR3 DNA: TGTGCCAGCAGCTTATCCGGGACCAACAATGAGCAGTTCTTC.

The chain employs TRBV19 and TRBJ2-3; TRBD1 matches 9 bases. This CDR3 contains 15 residues. CDR1 is LNHDA, CDR2 SQIVND, per germline (reference sequence). Trimming at V came to 1 base and at J to 1 base, leaving 0 bases not matched to a gene. This CDR3 is CASSIGDRGTDTQYF. CDR3 nucleotides: TGTGCCAGTAGTATAGGGGACAGGGGCACAGATACGCAGTATTTT.

This clone was seen only once. The V gene is TRBV28, the J gene TRBJ1-5, with D unclear. V lost 2 bases and J lost 0, with 5 bases in between. The CDR3 covers 14 residues. Germline V gene sequence: CDR1 MDHEN, CDR2 SYDVKM. CDR3 sequence (DNA): TGTGCCAGCAGTTTAATCAGTAGCAATCAGCCCCAGCATTTT. The encoded protein is CASSLISSNQPQHF.

The chain recombines TRBV5-1 with TRBJ2-2, with D possibly being TRBD2 (6 bases). The CDR3 is made up of 16 amino acids. CDR1 is SGHRS, CDR2 YFSETQ, per germline. Trimming took off 2 bases at V and 3 bases at J, with 14 bases between the two ends. CDR3 protein: CASSLLAPPDTGELFF. The DNA of the CDR3 is TGCGCCAGCAGCTTACTAGCCCCACCTGACACCGGGGAGCTGTTTTTT.

This clone was recorded a few times. The rearrangement links TRBV10-3 to TRBJ2-5, with a possible D match to TRBD1 (6 bases). Germline V gives CDR1 ENHRY, CDR2 SYGVKD. The length of the CDR3 is 19 residues. Deletions cut 2 bases from V and 4 bases from J, with 26 bases between. In nucleotides, the CDR3 is TGTGCCATCAGTGAGCTCCCAGGGTATGATGTGGGGGCCGGAGAGACCCAGTACTTC. Its translation: CAISELPGYDVGAGETQYF.

The CDR3 sequence: CASSVRLSSTDTQYF. DNA of the CDR3: TGTGCCAGCAGTGTACGGCTTAGCTCCACAGATACGCAGTATTTT. This rearrangement joins TRBV2 to TRBJ2-3; D not certain. This CDR3 spans 15 amino acids. V was cut by 4 bases and J by 2 bases, with 13 bases left in between. Germline V gives CDR1 SNHLY, CDR2 FYNNEI. Full variable domain (outside the CDR3, taken from reference TRBV2 and TRBJ2-3): EPEVTQTPSHQVTQMGQEVILRCVPISNHLYFYWYRQILGQKVEFLVSFYNNEISEKSEIFDDQFSVERPDGSNFTLKIRSTKLEDSAMYFCASSVRLSSTDTQYFGPGTRLTVL.

This clone was counted a few times. The chain links TRBV9 to TRBJ1-5; 10 nucleotides match TRBD1. The CDR3 covers 14 residues. Germline V CDR1 and CDR2: SGDLS, YYNGEE. The trim removed 0 bases at V and 6 bases at J, leaving 0 bases unmatched. CDR3 nucleotide sequence: TGTGCCAGCAGCGTAGGGACAGGGGGTCAGCCCCAGCATTTT. Protein sequence: CASSVGTGGQPQHF.